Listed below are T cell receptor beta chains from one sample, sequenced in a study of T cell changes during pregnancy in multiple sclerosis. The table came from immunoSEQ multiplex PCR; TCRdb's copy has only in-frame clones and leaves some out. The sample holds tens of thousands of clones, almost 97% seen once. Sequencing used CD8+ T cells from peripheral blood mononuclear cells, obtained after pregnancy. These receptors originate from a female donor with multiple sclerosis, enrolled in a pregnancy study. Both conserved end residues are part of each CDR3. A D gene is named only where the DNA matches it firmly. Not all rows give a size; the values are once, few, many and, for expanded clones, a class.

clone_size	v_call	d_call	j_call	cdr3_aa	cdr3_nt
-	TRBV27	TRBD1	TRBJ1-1	CASSLDRDTEAFF	TGTGCCAGCAGTTTAGACAGGGACACTGAAGCTTTCTTT
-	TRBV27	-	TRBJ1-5	CASSFLGESNQPQHF	TGTGCCAGCAGTTTCCTCGGGGAGAGCAATCAGCCCCAGCATTTT
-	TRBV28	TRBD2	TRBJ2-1	CASSRLSPGLAGIDEQFF	TGTGCCAGCAGTCGGCTATCCCCTGGACTAGCGGGAATAGATGAGCAGTTCTTC
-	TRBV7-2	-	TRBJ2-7	CASSLIQTYEQYF	TGTGCCAGCAGCTTAATACAAACCTACGAGCAGTACTTC
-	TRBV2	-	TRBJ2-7	CASSESVYEQYF	TGTGCCAGCAGTGAATCGGTTTACGAGCAGTACTTC
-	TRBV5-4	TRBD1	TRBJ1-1	CASSLLDREAFF	TGTGCCAGCAGCTTGTTGGACAGGGAAGCTTTCTTT
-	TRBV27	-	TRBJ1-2	CASSLTGSFGYTF	TGTGCCAGCAGTTTAACAGGGTCTTTTGGCTACACCTTC
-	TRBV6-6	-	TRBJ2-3	CASTEEWDTQYF	TGTGCCAGCACCGAGGAGTGGGATACGCAGTATTTT
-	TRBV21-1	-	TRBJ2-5	CASSTDSKETQYF	TGTGCCAGCAGCACTGACAGCAAGGAGACCCAGTACTTC
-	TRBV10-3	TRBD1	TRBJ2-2	CAISESNRGPANTGELFF	TGTGCCATCAGTGAGTCGAACAGGGGGCCCGCGAACACCGGGGAGCTGTTTTTT
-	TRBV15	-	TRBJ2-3	CATSPDRDTQYF	TGTGCCACCAGCCCGGACAGAGATACGCAGTATTTT
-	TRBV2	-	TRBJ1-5	CASSFQGLGQPQHF	TGTGCCAGCAGTTTTCAGGGTTTGGGCCAGCCCCAGCATTTT
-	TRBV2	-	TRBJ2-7	CASSEAVRVYEQYF	TGTGCCAGCAGTGAGGCCGTCAGGGTCTACGAGCAGTACTTC
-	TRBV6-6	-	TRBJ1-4	CASSPIPEKLFF	TGTGCCAGCAGCCCTATACCAGAAAAACTGTTTTTT
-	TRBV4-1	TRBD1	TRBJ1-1	CASTLSGQGNTEAFF	TGCGCCAGCACCCTCAGTGGACAGGGCAACACTGAAGCTTTCTTT
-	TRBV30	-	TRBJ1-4	CAWSAKGTNEKLFF	TGTGCCTGGAGCGCCAAGGGGACTAATGAAAAACTGTTTTTT
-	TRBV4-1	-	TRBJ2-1	CASSQGSSYNEQFF	TGCGCCAGCAGCCAAGGGAGCTCCTACAATGAGCAGTTCTTC
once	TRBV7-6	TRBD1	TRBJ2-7	CASSYGQDYEQYF	TGTGCCAGCAGCTATGGACAGGACTACGAGCAGTACTTC
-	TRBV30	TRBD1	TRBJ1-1	CAWTGGYTEAFF	TGTGCCTGGACAGGGGGCTATACTGAAGCTTTCTTT
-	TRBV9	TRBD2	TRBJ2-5	CASSLAGVSETQYF	TGTGCCAGCAGCTTAGCGGGAGTTAGTGAGACCCAGTACTTC
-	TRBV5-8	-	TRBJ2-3	CASSLSFLGAGPDTQYF	TGTGCCAGCAGCTTGTCCTTTTTGGGGGCTGGCCCAGATACGCAGTATTTT
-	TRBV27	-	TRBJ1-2	CASSLSIVYGYTF	TGTGCCAGCAGTTTATCGATAGTCTATGGCTACACCTTC
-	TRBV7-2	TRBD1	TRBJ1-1	CASRWGQGANTEAFF	TGTGCCAGCAGGTGGGGACAGGGGGCGAACACTGAAGCTTTCTTT
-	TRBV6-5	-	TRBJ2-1	CASSYSDSTYNEQFF	TGTGCCAGCAGTTACTCGGACTCTACCTACAATGAGCAGTTCTTC
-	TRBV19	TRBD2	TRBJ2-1	CASSTPSGRASDEQFF	TGTGCCAGTAGTACCCCTAGCGGGAGGGCCAGTGATGAGCAGTTCTTC
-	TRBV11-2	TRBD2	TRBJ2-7	CASSLVARLAGKYEQYF	TGTGCCAGCAGCTTAGTGGCCCGGCTAGCGGGGAAATACGAGCAGTACTTC
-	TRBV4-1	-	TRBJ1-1	CASSPGILNTEAFF	TGCGCCAGCAGCCCCGGGATCTTGAACACTGAAGCTTTCTTT